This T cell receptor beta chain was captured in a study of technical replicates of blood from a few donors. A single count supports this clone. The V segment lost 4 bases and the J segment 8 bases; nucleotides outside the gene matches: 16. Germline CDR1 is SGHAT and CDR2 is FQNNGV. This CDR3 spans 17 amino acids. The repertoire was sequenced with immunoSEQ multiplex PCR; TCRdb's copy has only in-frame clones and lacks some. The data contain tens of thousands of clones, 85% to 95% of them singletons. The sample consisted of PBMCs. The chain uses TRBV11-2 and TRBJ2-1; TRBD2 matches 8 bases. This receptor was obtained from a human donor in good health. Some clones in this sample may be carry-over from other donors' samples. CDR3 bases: TGTGCCAGCAGCTGGATGTTAGCGGGATCCGGTCTGGATGAGCAGTTCTTC. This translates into CASSWMLAGSGLDEQFF.